This T cell receptor (beta chain) appears in the sequencing data of a study of blood T cell repertoires in COVID-19. Study background: Donors in the United States, Italy and Spain gave samples during acute or convalescent COVID-19.

Individuals drawn from 20 to 25 US areas were about 18 to 90 years old. Self-reported history from a screening survey and questionnaire set each donor's cohort. CDR1 is MNHNS, CDR2 SASEGT, per germline. The CDR3 contains 14 residues. V lost 0 bases and J 8 bases, leaving 10 bases between the germline ends. Measured with immunoSEQ multiplex PCR; TCRdb has only the in-frame clones, and not every one. The sample has over 200,000 clones; approximately 86% are singletons. The clonotype comes from a man aged 18-30 years with acute COVID-19. V is TRBV6-1 and J is TRBJ1-4; D is unresolved. Sequencing input: PBMCs or T cells enriched from blood (not recorded which). Here the CDR3 reads CASSEALRVEKLFF. CDR3 bases: TGTGCCAGCAGTGAAGCGCTTCGGGTCGAAAAACTGTTTTTT.